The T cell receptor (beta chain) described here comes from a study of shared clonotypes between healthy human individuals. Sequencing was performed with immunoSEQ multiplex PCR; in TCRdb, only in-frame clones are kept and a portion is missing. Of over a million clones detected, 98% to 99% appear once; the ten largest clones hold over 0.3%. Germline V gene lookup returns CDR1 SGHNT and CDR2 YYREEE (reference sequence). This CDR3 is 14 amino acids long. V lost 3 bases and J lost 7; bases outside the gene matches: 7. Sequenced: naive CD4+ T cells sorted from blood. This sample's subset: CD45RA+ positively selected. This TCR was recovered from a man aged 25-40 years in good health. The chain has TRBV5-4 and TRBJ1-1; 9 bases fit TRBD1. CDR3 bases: TGTGCCAGCAGCTCTGGACAGGGGAGGAATGAAGCTTTCTTT. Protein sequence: CASSSGQGRNEAFF. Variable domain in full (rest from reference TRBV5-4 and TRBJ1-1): ETGVTQSPTHLIKTRGQQVTLRCSSQSGHNTVSWYQQALGQGPQFIFQYYREEENGRGNFPPRFSGLQFPNYSSELNVNALELDDSALYLCASSSGQGRNEAFFGQGTRLTVV.